The 23 T cell receptor beta chains presented below share a single source sample, sequenced in a study of T cells after yellow fever vaccination. One entry per CDR3 protein, called by TCRdb with MiXCR from the 5' RACE reads. The repertoire consists of 500,000 to 550,000 distinct CDR3 sequences, with 21% occurring once and the leading ten covering about a sixth. This material consisted of PBMCs, taken approximately 22 days after the first yellow fever vaccination. These TCRs come from a man between 18 and 29 years old who received the YFV17D yellow fever vaccine.

This clonotype was counted a few times. This chain connects TRBV12-3 or TRBV12-4 to TRBJ1-4, with a possible D match to TRBD1 (6 bases). The CDR3 has 14 amino acids. With 3 bases removed from V and 5 bases from J, the gap between germline ends came to 10 bases. The chain's CDR3 is CASSFWGGNEKLFF. The CDR3 region has the DNA TGTGCCAGCAGTTTTTGGGGGGGCAATGAAAAACTGTTTTTT.

This sequence joins TRBV6-5 and TRBJ1-1; 7 positions match TRBD1. The CDR3 contains 12 residues. CDR1 MNHEY and CDR2 SVGAGI come from the germline V gene. J was trimmed by 3 bases and V by 7 bases; bases with no gene match: 2. The CDR3 DNA follows: TGTGCCAGCACAGGGGGGTACACTGAAGCTTTCTTT. This encodes CASTGGYTEAFF.

This clonotype was recorded many times. The chain couples TRBV18 to TRBJ2-3; D gene unclear. The CDR3 contains 11 residues. Germline CDR1 and CDR2: KGHSH and LQKENI. Between the trimmed V and J ends, which lost 8 bases and 2 bases, there was a span of 5 bases. The CDR3: CASSPTDTQYF. The CDR3 bases are TGTGCCAGCAGCCCCACAGATACGCAGTATTTT.

The rearrangement joins TRBV20-1 to TRBJ2-7, with D possibly TRBD1 on 6 matching bases. Germline V gives CDR1 DFQATT, CDR2 SNEGSKA (reference sequence). Trimming removed 6 bases at V and 6 bases at J, with 21 bases between. The CDR3 spans 14 residues. The CDR3 loop reads CSALLDSGSLEQYF. CDR3 DNA sequence: TGCAGTGCCCTCCTGGACAGTGGGTCTCTCGAGCAGTACTTC.

This clonotype was observed a handful of times. The V gene is TRBV28, the J gene TRBJ2-6, with D uncertain. The CDR3 contains 13 residues. Per germline, CDR1 MDHEN and CDR2 SYDVKM. V gave up 4 bases and J gave up 13 bases, with 14 bases separating them. The CDR3 here is CASSSSSARVLTF. The CDR3, as DNA: TGTGCCAGCAGTTCCTCTTCTGCCCGGGTCCTGACTTTC.

This chain joins TRBV20-1 and TRBJ1-1; D not resolved. The CDR3 extends over 12 amino acids. The V gene's germline CDR1 is DFQATT and CDR2 SNEGSKA (reference sequence). Trimming removed 2 bases at V and 1 base at J, with 5 bases between. CDR3 residues: CSARQSNTEAFF. The CDR3 DNA reads as TGCAGTGCTAGACAATCGAACACTGAAGCTTTCTTT.

The V call is TRBV9, the J call TRBJ2-2; tentatively, D is TRBD1 (5 bases). Germline CDR1 and CDR2: SGDLS and YYNGEE. Trimming cost V 4 bases and J 6 bases, with 16 bases left between them. The CDR3 loop spans 15 amino acids. CDR3 nucleotides: TGTGCCAGCAGCTCCCGAGGTGGGGCAGCCGGGGAGCTGTTTTTT. The encoded protein is CASSSRGGAAGELFF.

The chain links TRBV9 to TRBJ2-5; possibly TRBD2 for D (5 bases). The CDR3 has 14 residues. V dropped 4 bases and J dropped 5 bases, with 15 bases sitting between them. Per germline, CDR1 SGDLS and CDR2 YYNGEE. CDR3 residues: CASSLFGVGETQYF. For the CDR3, the DNA is TGTGCCAGCAGCCTTTTCGGGGTGGGTGAGACCCAGTACTTC.

J is TRBJ2-3 and V is TRBV27; D unclear. Germline loops: CDR1 MNHEY, CDR2 SMNVEV (reference sequence). V lost 2 bases and J 0 bases, leaving 9 bases between the germline ends. The CDR3 covers 15 residues. DNA for the CDR3: TGTGCCAGCAGTTTAGTCCGGGTTAGCACAGATACGCAGTATTTT. Residues: CASSLVRVSTDTQYF.

The chain uses TRBV30 and TRBJ2-1, with unresolved D. With 1 base removed from V and 10 bases from J, the gap between germline ends came to 14 bases. Germline CDR1 and CDR2: GTSNPN and SVGIG (reference sequence). The CDR3 has 13 residues. The CDR3 sequence is CAWSALPSGEQFF. The CDR3 region has the DNA TGTGCCTGGAGTGCCCTGCCCTCCGGAGAGCAGTTCTTC.

The table lists this clonotype with a few counts. This sequence joins TRBV24-1 and TRBJ2-3, with 8 positions matching TRBD2. Trimming cost V 7 bases and J 5 bases; bases outside gene matches: 10. Germline CDR1 reads KGHDR; CDR2 reads SFDVKD. This CDR3 is 15 amino acids long. In DNA form, the CDR3 reads TGTGCCACCAGCGTCGGGCGGGGGGCGGTAGATACGCAGTATTTT. Translation: CATSVGRGAVDTQYF.

This clonotype turned up a few times. J is TRBJ2-4 and V is TRBV12-3 or TRBV12-4; 9 positions agree with TRBD1. The V segment lost 5 bases and the J segment 8 bases; nucleotides outside the gene matches: 7. This CDR3 contains 14 residues. The CDR3 sequence: CASSLGQGRDIQYF. As DNA, the CDR3 is TGTGCCAGCAGTCTTGGACAGGGGAGGGACATTCAGTACTTC.

V and J are TRBV5-1 and TRBJ1-2; the D is unclear. V lost 4 bases, J lost 6 bases, and 10 bases lay in between. The CDR3 runs 12 residues. CDR1 SGHRS and CDR2 YFSETQ come from the germline V gene. The CDR3 DNA sequence: TGCGCCAGCAGCCCTGTTGGGGATGGCTACACCTTC. Translated, it gives CASSPVGDGYTF.

This clonotype turned up a few times. This chain uses TRBV29-1 with TRBJ1-2; no reliable D call. V was cut by 5 bases and J by 4 bases, with 20 bases left in between. Germline CDR1 reads SQVTM; CDR2 reads ANQGSEA. CDR3 length equals 15 residues. The CDR3 DNA follows: TGCAGCGTTAATAGCGGGCCCCATCTCTTCTATGGCTACACCTTC. Translated: CSVNSGPHLFYGYTF.

This clonotype has only a few counts. The chain joins TRBV7-3 to TRBJ2-1; 10 positions match TRBD2. The germline gives CDR1 SGHTA, CDR2 FQGTGA. The CDR3 totals 15 residues. The V gene end was trimmed by 2 bases and the J gene end by 7 bases; junction bases not matched to a gene: 5. CDR3 protein: CASSLGTSALNEQFF. The CDR3 DNA follows: TGTGCCAGCAGCTTAGGGACTAGCGCTCTGAATGAGCAGTTCTTC.

This clonotype was seen repeatedly, ten times or more. The chain is built from TRBV6-5 and TRBJ2-3; D unclear. The V end was cut by 4 bases, the J end by 2 bases, with 10 bases between. The germline gives CDR1 MNHEY, CDR2 SVGAGI. CDR3 length: 14 amino acids. In DNA, the CDR3 is TGTGCCAGCAGTTTGGCCTCTCCCACAGATACGCAGTATTTT. Its translation: CASSLASPTDTQYF.

Only a few counts were recorded for this clonotype. CDR3 coding DNA: TGCGCCAGCAGCCAAGACAAGGCAGTCGCCACTGAAGCTTTCTTT. It translates to CASSQDKAVATEAFF. The rearrangement joins TRBV4-3 to TRBJ1-1; no clear D gene. Trimming pared 0 bases from V and 4 bases from J, leaving 12 bases between. This CDR3 has 15 residues. The germline CDR1 and CDR2 sequences are LGHNA and YSLEER.

This clonotype was seen more than once but under ten times. The chain couples TRBV27 to TRBJ1-2, with 7 bases aligning to TRBD1. CDR1 and CDR2 (germline): MNHEY, SMNVEV (reference sequence). Germline trimming cut 5 bases from V and 4 bases from J; bases unmatched to any gene: 10. The CDR3 has 15 residues. The CDR3 sequence: CASSPGQPTLYGYTF. CDR3 in DNA: TGTGCCAGCAGTCCGGGACAGCCTACTCTCTATGGCTACACCTTC.

This clonotype has just a few counts. The genes are TRBV20-1 and TRBJ2-5; D is perhaps TRBD2 (5 bases). The V gene's germline CDR1 is DFQATT and CDR2 SNEGSKA (reference sequence). The length of the CDR3 is 13 residues. V was clipped by 1 base and J by 4 bases, with 10 bases between them. The CDR3 protein is CSARGQAGETQYF. The CDR3 DNA sequence: TGCAGTGCTAGAGGTCAGGCGGGAGAGACCCAGTACTTC.

The J gene is TRBJ1-6, the V gene TRBV7-3; D remains unclear. This CDR3 comprises 15 residues. V was cut by 2 bases and J by 10 bases, with 15 bases left in between. In germline, CDR1 is SGHTA, CDR2 FQGTGA. CDR3 sequence reads: CASSLSARWLSPLHF. The CDR3 DNA reads as TGTGCCAGCAGCTTATCGGCCAGGTGGTTGTCACCCCTCCACTTT.

The chain uses TRBV7-6 and TRBJ2-3; 10 nucleotides line up with TRBD1. Germline CDR1 reads SGHVS; CDR2 reads FNYEAQ. The CDR3 covers 18 residues. Trimming cost V 0 bases and J 1 base; bases outside gene matches: 7. The DNA of the CDR3 is TGTGCCAGCAGCTTAGCTCTCAGACAGGGGGCCGGCACAGATACGCAGTATTTT. Protein sequence: CASSLALRQGAGTDTQYF.

CDR3 in DNA: TGTGCCAGCAGCTCCTCCAAGCGGGGGGTGGGGAACATTCAGTACTTC. Protein: CASSSSKRGVGNIQYF. This chain connects TRBV7-2 to TRBJ2-4, with 9 bases that match TRBD2. The V segment lost 4 bases and the J segment 7 bases; nucleotides outside the gene matches: 11. CDR1 SGHTA and CDR2 FQGNSA come from the germline V gene. The CDR3 sequence is 16 residues long.

The chain uses TRBV6-2 or TRBV6-3 and TRBJ2-7; TRBD1 matches at 11 bases. Looked up from germline, CDR1 is MNHEY and CDR2 is SVGEGT. CDR3 length: 16 residues. Trimming took 5 bases from V and 3 from J; bases not matched to a gene: 9. This chain's CDR3 is CASSGGPGQGVYEQYF. For the CDR3, the DNA is TGTGCCAGCAGTGGCGGGCCGGGACAGGGGGTCTACGAGCAGTACTTC.